These 23 T cell receptor beta chains came from one sample sequenced in a study of a mutant IDH1 vaccine in newly diagnosed glioma. These receptors' targets are unknown. TCRdb keeps only in-frame clones here, not all; method: immunoSEQ multiplex PCR. The sample includes about 32,000 clones, 75% to 85% seen only once; the top ten take about 24%. Time point reported: week 11, during vaccination. A single vaccine dose contained 300 ug of mutant IDH1 20-mer peptide, and topical imiquimod was used with it. Here the sequenced sample was PBMCs, taken from a glioma patient whose treatment included an IDH1 peptide vaccine. All receptors derive from a man aged 30 to 39 with glioma.

V and J are TRBV28 and TRBJ2-7; TRBD2 is a possible D gene (5 bases). Germline V gene data show CDR1 as MDHEN and CDR2 as SYDVKM. The CDR3 extends over 13 amino acids. V was cut by 9 bases and J by 4 bases, with 16 bases left in between. CDR3 in DNA: TGTGCCAGTTTCGATAGATCGGGGTACGAGCAGTACTTC. Translating it yields CASFDRSGYEQYF.

This chain links TRBV7-2 with TRBJ1-5; maybe TRBD1 (6 bases). CDR1 and CDR2 from the germline V gene are SGHTA and FQGNSA. V lost 5 bases, J lost 2 bases, and 10 bases lay in between. The CDR3 contains 14 residues. The DNA of the CDR3 is TGTGCCAGCAGCCCACCAGGGGGCAATCAGCCCCAGCATTTT. Amino acids: CASSPPGGNQPQHF.

This rearrangement joins TRBV5-6 to TRBJ2-2; TRBD1 matches at 12 bases. This CDR3 is built from 19 residues. V lost 5 bases and J lost 6; bases outside the gene matches: 17. The V gene's germline CDR1 is SGHDT and CDR2 YYEEEE. CDR3 protein: CASRAHLGQGAVFAGELFF. For the CDR3, the DNA is TGTGCCAGCAGGGCCCACCTGGGACAGGGGGCGGTTTTCGCCGGGGAGCTGTTTTTT. Filled out from reference TRBV5-6 and TRBJ2-2, the complete variable domain reads DAGVTQSPTHLIKTRGQQVTLRCSPKSGHDTVSWYQQALGQGPQFIFQYYEEEERQRGNFPDRFSGHQFPNYSSELNVNALLLGDSALYLCASRAHLGQGAVFAGELFFGEGSRLTVL.

The genes are TRBV4-1 and TRBJ1-1, with D perhaps TRBD1 (5 bases). The CDR3 extends over 14 amino acids. The V gene's germline CDR1 is MGHRA and CDR2 YSYEKL. Trimming removed 4 bases at V and 1 base at J, with 10 bases between. CDR3 in DNA: TGCGCCAGCAGCCTGACGCAGGGGAACACTGAAGCTTTCTTT. It is translated as CASSLTQGNTEAFF.

The J gene is TRBJ1-2, the V gene TRBV6-4, with D maybe TRBD1 (5 bases). The CDR3 has 15 amino acids. CDR1 is MRHNA, CDR2 SNTAGT, per germline. V was shortened by 5 bases and J by 4 bases, with 17 bases between the two germline ends. CDR3 amino acids: CASSPRDGDLYGYTF. The CDR3 region has the DNA TGTGCCAGCAGTCCCCGGGACGGAGACCTCTATGGCTACACCTTC.

The rearrangement links TRBV6-5 to TRBJ2-1; the D gene is possibly TRBD1 (5 bases). Germline assignment: CDR1 MNHEY and CDR2 SVGAGI. The length of the CDR3 is 14 residues. Trimming left V 5 bases short and J 5 bases short, with 13 bases between. CDR3 in amino acids: CASSRTIGDNEQFF. The CDR3 bases are TGTGCCAGCAGTAGGACAATAGGGGACAATGAGCAGTTCTTC.

This rearrangement joins TRBV5-4 to TRBJ2-1, with D hard to call. Trimming took off 1 base at V and 5 bases at J, with 4 bases between the two ends. The CDR3 length is 12 residues. The germline gives CDR1 SGHNT, CDR2 YYREEE (reference sequence). The CDR3 nucleotides are TGTGCCAGCAGCTTGCAGGACAATGAGCAGTTCTTC. Its protein is CASSLQDNEQFF.

This clone is labeled as medium-sized. J is TRBJ1-2 and V is TRBV18; 7 bases agree with TRBD1. Looked up from germline, CDR1 is KGHSH and CDR2 is LQKENI. The CDR3 totals 15 residues. V lost 3 bases to trimming and J lost 3 bases; unmatched junction nucleotides: 7. CDR3 sequence: CASSPTGRVDYGYTF. CDR3 nucleotide sequence: TGTGCCAGCTCACCGACAGGGAGGGTGGACTATGGCTACACCTTC.

The rearrangement joins TRBV6-5 to TRBJ1-6; D may be TRBD1 (5 bases). The CDR3 is made up of 16 amino acids. The V end lost 4 bases, the J end lost 1 base, and 11 bases lay between the germline ends. Germline values: CDR1 MNHEY, CDR2 SVGAGI. The CDR3 coding sequence is TGTGCCAGCAGTTCTTTCGGGGGGTCCTATAATTCACCCCTCCACTTT. Protein product: CASSSFGGSYNSPLHF.

The CDR3 region is CASSVTTRGTGELFF. CDR3 DNA: TGTGCCAGCAGCGTAACAACTCGGGGGACCGGGGAGCTGTTTTTT. This rearrangement joins TRBV9 to TRBJ2-2, with TRBD2 as a possible D gene (6 bases). CDR1 and CDR2 (germline): SGDLS, YYNGEE. This CDR3 contains 15 residues. V gave up 1 base and J gave up 5 bases, with 12 bases separating them. The full variable domain, its missing parts supplied by reference TRBV9 and TRBJ2-2, is DSGVTQTPKHLITATGQRVTLRCSPRSGDLSVYWYQQSLDQGLQFLIQYYNGEERAKGNILERFSAQQFPDLHSELNLSSLELGDSALYFCASSVTTRGTGELFFGEGSRLTVL.

This chain connects TRBV27 to TRBJ2-3, with 8 bases lining up with TRBD2. Germline lookup yields CDR1 MNHEY and CDR2 SMNVEV (reference sequence). The CDR3 has 18 residues. The J segment lost 0 bases and the V segment lost 3 bases, leaving 11 bases of the junction unmatched. The CDR3 sequence is CASSFRRGASSSTDTQYF. The CDR3 coding sequence is TGTGCCAGCAGTTTTAGGCGGGGGGCCTCCTCTAGCACAGATACGCAGTATTTT.

The chain combines TRBV7-8 with TRBJ2-7, with 11 bases aligning to TRBD1. J was trimmed by 3 bases and V by 5 bases; bases with no gene match: 3. Per the germline V gene, CDR1 is SGHVS and CDR2 is FQNEAQ. There are 14 residues in the CDR3. The CDR3 reads CASSQGQGGYEQYF. The CDR3 DNA is TGTGCCAGCAGCCAGGGACAGGGGGGCTACGAGCAGTACTTC. The full variable domain, its missing parts supplied by reference TRBV7-8 and TRBJ2-7, is GAGVSQSPRYKVAKRGQDVALRCDPISGHVSLFWYQQALGQGPEFLTYFQNEAQLDKSGLPSDRFFAERPEGSVSTLKIQRTQQEDSAVYLCASSQGQGGYEQYFGPGTRLTVT.

The genes are TRBV28 and TRBJ2-7; D perhaps matches TRBD2 (5 bases). Trimming pared 8 bases from V and 4 bases from J, leaving 6 bases between. Germline CDR1 is MDHEN and CDR2 is SYDVKM. This CDR3 is built from 10 residues. The CDR3 bases are TGTGCCAGCGGCGGGTACGAGCAGTACTTC. Its protein product is CASGGYEQYF. The whole variable domain, remainder taken from reference TRBV28 and TRBJ2-7, is DVKVTQSSRYLVKRTGEKVFLECVQDMDHENMFWYRQDPGLGLRLIYFSYDVKMKEKGDIPEGYSVSREKKERFSLILESASTNQTSMYLCASGGYEQYFGPGTRLTVT.

In this sample, this clone turned up once. The V gene is TRBV15, the J gene TRBJ1-2; D is undetermined. The CDR3 length is 14 residues. Germline V gene lookup returns CDR1 LNHNV and CDR2 YYDKDF (reference sequence). Trimming cost V 0 bases and J 6 bases, with 11 bases left between them. CDR3 protein: CATSREVRVNGYTF. CDR3 nucleotide sequence: TGTGCCACCAGCAGAGAAGTTCGGGTGAATGGCTACACCTTC.

In its sample, this clone was seen a few times. This sequence joins TRBV4-1 and TRBJ2-7; 10 positions match TRBD2. Germline trimming cut 0 bases from V and 4 bases from J; bases unmatched to any gene: 6. The CDR3 spans 16 residues. Germline values: CDR1 MGHRA, CDR2 YSYEKL. CDR3 amino acids: CASSQDWTSGGYEQYF. The CDR3 DNA is TGCGCCAGCAGCCAAGACTGGACTAGCGGTGGATACGAGCAGTACTTC.

This chain uses TRBV5-6 with TRBJ1-1, with D possibly being TRBD1 (5 bases). The CDR3 consists of 14 residues. V was trimmed by 3 bases and J by 6 bases, leaving 15 bases between them. Germline V lookup: CDR1 SGHDT, CDR2 YYEEEE. The CDR3 DNA is TGTGCCAGCAGCTGGGGGTGGGAGAGCTCTGAAGCTTTCTTT. Translated, it gives CASSWGWESSEAFF.

The chain joins TRBV5-1 to TRBJ1-1, with D possibly TRBD1 on 6 matching bases. CDR1 SGHRS and CDR2 YFSETQ come from the germline V gene. V lost 3 bases to trimming and J lost 0 bases, with 12 bases between them. The CDR3 covers 15 residues. The CDR3 sequence is CASSSLQGMNTEAFF. CDR3 DNA sequence: TGCGCCAGCAGCTCCCTACAGGGAATGAACACTGAAGCTTTCTTT. Drawing the rest from reference TRBV5-1 and TRBJ1-1, the complete variable domain is KAGVTQTPRYLIKTRGQQVTLSCSPISGHRSVSWYQQTPGQGLQFLFEYFSETQRNKGNFPGRFSGRQFSNSRSEMNVSTLELGDSALYLCASSSLQGMNTEAFFGQGTRLTVV.

The chain couples TRBV5-1 to TRBJ1-3, with D uncertain. Per germline, CDR1 SGHRS and CDR2 YFSETQ. Between the trimmed V and J ends, which lost 0 bases and 0 bases, there was a span of 13 bases. There are 17 residues in the CDR3. CDR3 in amino acids: CASSLVPAQYSGNTIYF. CDR3 DNA sequence: TGCGCCAGCAGCTTGGTACCAGCCCAATACTCTGGAAACACCATATATTTT.

The V and J genes are TRBV29-1 and TRBJ1-5; D unclear. This CDR3 contains 10 residues. Trimming left V 3 bases short and J 6 bases short, with 3 bases between. From germline, CDR1 is SQVTM and CDR2 ANQGSEA. The CDR3 nucleotides read TGCAGCGTTGAGGGTCAGCCCCAGCATTTT. This sequence encodes CSVEGQPQHF. Looking up the rest from reference TRBV29-1 and TRBJ1-5 gives the full variable domain: SAVISQKPSRDICQRGTSLTIQCQVDSQVTMMFWYRQQPGQSLTLIATANQGSEATYESGFVIDKFPISRPNLTFSTLTVSNMSPEDSSIYLCSVEGQPQHFGDGTRLSIL.

The genes are TRBV4-1 and TRBJ1-1, with a possible D match to TRBD1 (5 bases). CDR1 and CDR2 from the germline V gene are MGHRA and YSYEKL. The V gene lost 2 bases and the J gene lost 0 bases, with 10 bases spanning the gap. The length of the CDR3 is 15 residues. This CDR3 is CASSQIQDVNTEAFF. The CDR3 region has the DNA TGCGCCAGCAGCCAAATACAGGATGTGAACACTGAAGCTTTCTTT.

This clone was counted a single time. V usage is TRBV5-1 and J usage is TRBJ2-3; D gene ambiguous. Germline loops: CDR1 SGHRS, CDR2 YFSETQ. V shed 5 bases and J shed 2 bases, with 6 bases lying between them. CDR3 length: 12 residues. The DNA of the CDR3 is TGCGCCAGCAGTGAGATCACAGATACGCAGTATTTT. Translation: CASSEITDTQYF.

The CDR3 reads CASSSTGSRAHEQYF. CDR3 in DNA: TGCGCCAGCAGCTCGACAGGGTCTCGTGCCCACGAGCAGTACTTC. The rearrangement links TRBV5-1 to TRBJ2-7; 7 bases are shared with TRBD1. CDR1 is SGHRS, CDR2 YFSETQ, per germline. The V and J ends lost 3 bases and 5 bases, in that order; junction bases with no gene match: 11. The CDR3 sequence is 15 residues long.

The chain combines TRBV6-5 with TRBJ2-2, with unresolved D. Trimming left V 0 bases short and J 9 bases short, with 8 bases between. This CDR3 region has 13 residues. Per the germline V gene, CDR1 is MNHEY and CDR2 is SVGAGI. CDR3 region: CASSYSRSRELFF. The CDR3, as DNA: TGTGCCAGCAGTTACTCCAGGTCGCGGGAGCTGTTTTTT.